This entry is about one T cell receptor beta chain. TCRdb used MiXCR to reprocess the RT-PCR reads, holding one entry per CDR3 protein. The table shows 1,500 to 2,500 distinct CDR3 sequences, with more than 15% occurring only once. The CDR3 is made up of 12 amino acids. The germline gives CDR1 MNHNS, CDR2 SASEGT. This sample was taken from a study of immune reconstitution after stem cell transplant in scleroderma. Sample collection occurred before or after autologous hematopoietic stem cell transplantation (not recorded which). The chain uses TRBV6-1 and TRBJ2-7; no firm D call. The TCR was taken from a female donor with systemic sclerosis. The CDR3 DNA reads as TGTGTAACGGCGGTCAGCTCCTACGAGCAGTACTTC. Amino acids: CVTAVSSYEQYF.